This T cell receptor (beta chain) was sequenced for a study of shared clonotypes between healthy human individuals. Study-wide background: Contributing individuals were two females and three males aged 18 to 49.

CDR3 size: 14 residues. Between the trimmed V and J ends, which lost 3 bases and 3 bases, there was a span of 12 bases. Germline V gene lookup returns CDR1 LNHDA and CDR2 SQIVND (reference sequence). Each PCR replicate run on unsorted PBMC took in around 300 ng DNA, about 29,000 T cell genomes. The repertoire was sequenced with immunoSEQ multiplex PCR; TCRdb's copy has only in-frame clones and lacks some. The data show around 500,000 clones, around 73% seen once. Sample: PBMCs. This receptor was identified in a woman between 40 and 50 years old in good health. Some clones in this sample may be carry-over from other donors' samples. J is TRBJ2-7 and V is TRBV19; D is unclear. CDR3 DNA: TGTGCCAGTAGTATGAGCCAGTCCCTCTACGAGCAGTACTTC. This gives the protein CASSMSQSLYEQYF.